These 20 T cell receptor beta chains came from one sample sequenced in a study of blood T cell repertoires in COVID-19. The assay was immunoSEQ multiplex PCR, and TCRdb's table has in-frame clones only and misses some. The sample lists approximately 150,000 clones, over 80% occurring once. Sequencing used peripheral blood. The source of these receptors is a human donor in a cohort sampled during active COVID-19.

Written as DNA, the CDR3 is TGTGCCAGTAGTAAGACAGGCCTCTATGGCTACACCTTC. Its translation is CASSKTGLYGYTF. The V gene is TRBV19, the J gene TRBJ1-2, with D tentatively TRBD1 (6 bases). V lost 4 bases, J lost 4 bases, and 10 bases lay in between. CDR1 and CDR2 from the germline V gene are LNHDA and SQIVND (reference sequence). This CDR3 comprises 13 residues.

This clone was detected once. The CDR3 loop is CATKLAATSTDTQYF. As DNA, the CDR3 is TGTGCCACAAAGCTAGCGGCAACTAGCACAGATACGCAGTATTTT. V is TRBV19 and J is TRBJ2-3; TRBD2 matches at 7 bases. The ends lost 10 bases at V and 0 bases at J; junction bases unmatched: 10. The CDR3 runs to 15 residues. Looked up from germline, CDR1 is LNHDA and CDR2 is SQIVND (reference sequence).

The chain joins TRBV11-2 to TRBJ1-4, with unresolved D. Germline CDR1 is SGHAT and CDR2 is FQNNGV. This CDR3 has 16 amino acids. Trimming removed 0 bases at V and 0 bases at J, with 8 bases between. The CDR3, as DNA: TGTGCCAGCAGCTTAGATTTGGCTGCAACTAATGAAAAACTGTTTTTT. This codes for CASSLDLAATNEKLFF. The whole variable domain, filled in from reference TRBV11-2 and TRBJ1-4, reads EAGVAQSPRYKIIEKRQSVAFWCNPISGHATLYWYQQILGQGPKLLIQFQNNGVVDDSQLPKDRFSAERLKGVDSTLKIQPAKLEDSAVYLCASSLDLAATNEKLFFGSGTQLSVL.

The chain is built from TRBV24-1 and TRBJ2-7; TRBD2 aligns across 8 bases. The CDR3 is 15 amino acids. V lost 3 bases, J lost 9 bases, and 12 bases stayed unmatched. Germline CDR1 and CDR2: KGHDR and SFDVKD. The CDR3 DNA follows: TGTGCCACCAGTGATATTAGCAGCGGGAGTGAGGCGCAGTACTTC. It encodes CATSDISSGSEAQYF.

The chain has TRBV3-1 (or the pseudogene TRBV3-2) and TRBJ2-1; 11 positions agree with TRBD2. Germline V gene data show CDR1 as LGHDT and CDR2 as YNNKEL (reference sequence). J was trimmed by 6 bases and V by 3 bases; bases with no gene match: 13. CDR3 length: 18 amino acids. As DNA, the CDR3 is TGTGCCAGCAGCCACCCCAAGCAGCCGCTAGCGGGAGGCAATGAGCAGTTCTTC. This gives the protein CASSHPKQPLAGGNEQFF.

V is TRBV11-1 and J is TRBJ2-5; 12 bases match TRBD2. Germline V gene sequence: CDR1 SGHAT, CDR2 FQDESV (reference sequence). With 6 bases clipped from V and 5 bases from J, the junction kept 10 bases outside the gene matches. The CDR3 totals 16 residues. The CDR3 protein is CASRSGTSGFGETQYF. The CDR3 DNA reads TGTGCCAGCAGGTCCGGGACTAGCGGGTTCGGTGAGACCCAGTACTTC.

Within the sample, this clone is medium-sized (0.01 to 0.1%). This chain joins TRBV27 and TRBJ1-1; D gene uncertain. The germline V gene encodes CDR1 MNHEY and CDR2 SMNVEV (reference sequence). The V and J ends lost 6 bases and 4 bases respectively, with 12 bases between them. CDR3 size: 13 residues. In nucleotides, the CDR3 is TGTGCCAGCAGCCATGACTCGAGCACTGAAGCTTTCTTT. Its translation is CASSHDSSTEAFF.

The V and J genes are TRBV5-8 and TRBJ1-3; TRBD1 matches 7 bases. J lost 5 bases, V lost 2 bases, and 4 bases had no gene match. The CDR3 has 14 amino acids. CDR1 SGHTS and CDR2 YDEGEE come from the germline V gene. The CDR3 loop reads CASSFGDRRNTIYF. CDR3 in DNA: TGTGCCAGCAGCTTTGGGGACAGAAGAAACACCATATATTTT.

This clone was detected only a few times. V gene TRBV6-1 combines with J gene TRBJ1-1; D perhaps matches TRBD1 (6 bases). V was cut by 2 bases and J by 0 bases, with 13 bases left in between. The germline V gene encodes CDR1 MNHNS and CDR2 SASEGT. This CDR3 is 16 amino acids long. The CDR3 loop is CASSELIHRVNTEAFF. The CDR3 region has the DNA TGTGCCAGCAGTGAACTCATTCACAGGGTGAACACTGAAGCTTTCTTT.

The chain combines TRBV19 with TRBJ1-2; 8 nucleotides align to TRBD1. The CDR3 has 14 amino acids. With 7 bases clipped from V and 7 bases from J, the junction kept 11 bases outside the gene matches. CDR1 and CDR2 from the germline V gene are LNHDA and SQIVND (reference sequence). The CDR3 DNA reads as TGTGCCAGTACCAACGTGGCAGGGGGCGTTGGCTACACCTTC. It yields the protein CASTNVAGGVGYTF.

V and J are TRBV4-3 and TRBJ1-2; D is uncertain. The germline gives CDR1 LGHNA, CDR2 YSLEER. The CDR3 spans 15 residues. Trimming took off 1 base at V and 6 bases at J, with 15 bases between the two ends. The CDR3 loop is CASSQGLSGRNGYTF. DNA of the CDR3: TGCGCCAGCAGCCAAGGTCTAAGCGGGCGGAATGGCTACACCTTC.

J is TRBJ1-4 and V is TRBV24-1, with D possibly being TRBD1 (5 bases). Germline V CDR1 and CDR2: KGHDR, SFDVKD. The CDR3 has 16 amino acids. Trimming removed 3 bases at V and 7 bases at J, with 17 bases between. CDR3 residues: CATSDPAQGQAEKLFF. The CDR3 region has the DNA TGTGCCACCAGTGATCCCGCCCAGGGCCAGGCTGAAAAACTGTTTTTT.

The genes are TRBV4-2 and TRBJ2-1; D may be TRBD2 (7 bases). Trimming stripped 2 bases from V and 5 bases from J, with 16 bases between. From germline, CDR1 is LGHNA and CDR2 YNFKEQ. The CDR3 contains 16 residues. The CDR3: CASSQPHGGRDNEQFF. CDR3 sequence (DNA): TGTGCCAGCAGCCAACCTCACGGGGGGCGGGACAATGAGCAGTTCTTC.

The chain recombines TRBV5-1 with TRBJ1-1; D might be TRBD1 (6 bases). The V gene's germline CDR1 is SGHRS and CDR2 YFSETQ. Trimming cost V 4 bases and J 4 bases, with 11 bases left between them. The CDR3 totals 13 residues. The CDR3 spells CASSPIQGTEAFF. CDR3 DNA: TGCGCCAGCAGCCCGATACAGGGCACTGAAGCTTTCTTT.

The rearrangement links TRBV7-9 to TRBJ2-5; perhaps TRBD2 as D (6 bases). There are 17 residues in the CDR3. Germline assignment: CDR1 SEHNR and CDR2 FQNEAQ (reference sequence). Trimming stripped 3 bases from V and 1 base from J, with 18 bases between. The CDR3 DNA follows: TGTGCCAGCAGCTTTTCCACTAGCCTGGAGCCCCAAGAGACCCAGTACTTC. It codes for CASSFSTSLEPQETQYF.

CDR3 sequence reads: CASSSDRDQPQHF. As DNA, the CDR3 is TGTGCCAGCAGCTCGGACAGGGACCAGCCCCAGCATTTT. The J gene is TRBJ1-5, the V gene TRBV7-3; TRBD1 matches 8 bases. The CDR3 loop spans 13 amino acids. J was trimmed by 7 bases and V by 4 bases; bases with no gene match: 3. Germline V lookup: CDR1 SGHTA, CDR2 FQGTGA.

The chain joins TRBV2 to TRBJ2-3, with TRBD2 matching over 12 bases. The V gene's germline CDR1 is SNHLY and CDR2 FYNNEI. This CDR3 is 20 amino acids long. Unmatched junction bases numbered 21, after V lost 7 bases and J lost 4 bases. The CDR3 nucleotides are TGTGCCAGCACCCTCGGTCGGACCGGGACTAGCGGGCGGTTCTCAGATACGCAGTATTTT. It specifies CASTLGRTGTSGRFSDTQYF. Filled out from reference TRBV2 and TRBJ2-3, the complete variable domain reads EPEVTQTPSHQVTQMGQEVILRCVPISNHLYFYWYRQILGQKVEFLVSFYNNEISEKSEIFDDQFSVERPDGSNFTLKIRSTKLEDSAMYFCASTLGRTGTSGRFSDTQYFGPGTRLTVL.

The CDR3: CASSELAGNQPQHF. As DNA, the CDR3 is TGTGCCAGCAGTGAATTGGCAGGCAATCAGCCCCAGCATTTT. The J gene is TRBJ1-5, the V gene TRBV6-1; D remains ambiguous. From germline, CDR1 is MNHNS and CDR2 SASEGT. V was shortened by 2 bases and J by 2 bases, with 7 bases between the two germline ends. The CDR3 is 14 amino acids.

V gene TRBV18 combines with J gene TRBJ2-2; weak D call: TRBD1 (6 bases). This CDR3 is 16 amino acids long. Germline V gene sequence: CDR1 KGHSH, CDR2 LQKENI. V lost 2 bases to trimming and J lost 2 bases, with 12 bases between them. CDR3 in DNA: TGTGCCAGCTCACCATATGAGGGGGTCAACACCGGGGAGCTGTTTTTT. The encoded protein is CASSPYEGVNTGELFF.

The V and J genes are TRBV3-1 (or the pseudogene TRBV3-2) and TRBJ2-1; 12 bases map to TRBD2. With V trimmed by 1 base and J by 5 bases, 9 bases remained unmatched. Germline CDR1 reads LGHDT; CDR2 reads YNNKEL (reference sequence). The CDR3 contains 18 residues. The CDR3 DNA reads TGTGCCAGCAGCCAAGGGCTAGCGGGAGGGTTGTATGACAATGAGCAGTTCTTC. Translation gives CASSQGLAGGLYDNEQFF.